Each of the 2 T cell receptor beta chains below was sequenced from the same sample in a study of shared T cell receptors in the human thymus. The assay was immunoSEQ multiplex PCR, and TCRdb's table has in-frame clones only and misses some. This table has around 340,000 clones, roughly 94% appearing once. Source material: thymocytes. These receptors were taken from a human donor.

V is TRBV2 and J is TRBJ2-7, with D perhaps matching TRBD1 (5 bases). Per germline, CDR1 SNHLY and CDR2 FYNNEI. V lost 5 bases, J lost 0 bases, and 14 bases lay in between. The CDR3 is 15 residues long. The CDR3 DNA is TGTGCCAGCAGTACCAGGGATGGGAACTCCTACGAGCAGTACTTC. Its protein product is CASSTRDGNSYEQYF.

The chain combines TRBV5-1 with TRBJ2-7; D call uncertain. Trimming left V 0 bases short and J 0 bases short, with 10 bases between. This CDR3 region has 15 residues. Germline V gives CDR1 SGHRS, CDR2 YFSETQ. CDR3 in DNA: TGCGCCAGCAGCTTGGGCCCGAGAGTCTCCTACGAGCAGTACTTC. It codes for CASSLGPRVSYEQYF.